This is a list of T cell receptor beta chains from one sample in a study of T-cell memory formation after mild COVID-19. TCRdb recomputed calls from the 5' RACE reads with MiXCR, one row per CDR3 protein. The sample lists around 450,000 distinct CDR3 sequences, roughly 20% occurring once. The sequenced sample consisted of PBMCs or a T cell subset sorted from them (not recorded which). Every receptor here comes from an adult woman who had mild COVID-19 (a few samples of this study predate the infection). Cell type and time point are not known. Both conserved end residues are part of each CDR3. The D gene is left open where the match is weak. Expanded clones get a size class; other rows say once, few or many, or leave the size out.

V	J	size	D	DNA	CDR3
TRBV2	TRBJ2-2	few	NA	TGTGCCAGCGGGGCAGATAACACCGGGGAGCTGTTTTTT	CASGADNTGELFF
TRBV20-1	TRBJ1-1	NA	NA	TGCAGTGCTAGAGATGGGGCGGGATGGGCTGAAGCTTTCTTT	CSARDGAGWAEAFF
TRBV6-5	TRBJ2-3	few	TRBD1	TGTGCCAGCAGTAGGGACAGGGAAGTCACAGATACGCAGTATTTT	CASSRDREVTDTQYF
TRBV29-1	TRBJ2-6	many	NA	TGCAGCGTCCGACTGCTCTCTGGGGCCAACGTCCTGACTTTC	CSVRLLSGANVLTF
TRBV5-1	TRBJ2-7	NA	TRBD1	TGCGCCAGCAGCTTGTGGTCCGGACAGGTCAACTACGAGCAGTACTTC	CASSLWSGQVNYEQYF
TRBV2	TRBJ1-1	NA	NA	TGTGCCAGCAGTGAAGGACTAGGGGCTTTCTTT	CASSEGLGAFF
TRBV5-5	TRBJ2-7	few	NA	TGTGCCAGCAGCCCAGTTTCCGGGCAAAGGTTGAGGGAGCAGTACTTC	CASSPVSGQRLREQYF
TRBV7-2	TRBJ1-2	few	NA	TGTGCCAGCAGTCCCCACGGGAGTAACTATGGCTACACCTTC	CASSPHGSNYGYTF
TRBV7-9	TRBJ1-3	NA	NA	TGTGCCAGCAGCCCCCGGGCAGTCTCTGGAAACACCATATATTTT	CASSPRAVSGNTIYF
TRBV7-9	TRBJ2-2	NA	TRBD2	TGTGCCAGCAGCCCTCCCCCGGGACTCCATTTGCCCGGGGGGACCGGGGAGCTGTTTTTT	CASSPPPGLHLPGGTGELFF
TRBV7-8	TRBJ2-3	NA	NA	TGTGCCAGCAGCCGCGGGGCGGGGGCCCCCACAGATACGCAGTATTTT	CASSRGAGAPTDTQYF
TRBV5-1	TRBJ2-5	few	NA	TGCGCCAGCAGCTTGGTTCAGGATATGTTGGAGACCCAGTACTTC	CASSLVQDMLETQYF
TRBV12-3/TRBV12-4	TRBJ1-1	few	NA	TGTGCCAGCAGTCCCTCCACCAGCCCGCCCCGAGCTTTCTTT	CASSPSTSPPRAFF
TRBV15	TRBJ2-3	NA	NA	TGTGCCACCAGCAGAGGGGCCAGCACAGATACGCAGTATTTT	CATSRGASTDTQYF
TRBV9	TRBJ2-1	once	TRBD2	TGTGCCAGCAGCGTGGGACTAGCGGGAAGTTACAATGAGCAGTTCTTC	CASSVGLAGSYNEQFF
TRBV4-1	TRBJ2-2	NA	NA	TGCGCCAGCAGCCAAGGGCCCGTGGTCACCGGGGAGCTGTTTTTT	CASSQGPVVTGELFF